Listed below are T cell receptor beta chains from one sample, sequenced in a study of shared clonotypes between healthy human individuals. Only in-frame clones appear in the TCRdb table, and some are missing; sequencing was by immunoSEQ multiplex PCR. The sample includes about 610,000 clones, 97% of them seen just once. Sequencing was carried out using naive CD4+ T cells sorted from blood. All receptors come from a woman between 25 and 40 years old in good health. The CDR3 runs from the conserved cysteine through the conserved F or W. The order of the fields is V gene, clone size, D gene, J gene, CDR3 protein, CDR3 DNA. D genes are given only for firm matches. Only part of the rows carry a size: once, few, many, or a class if the clone is expanded.

TRBV7-3	.	.	TRBJ2-1	CASSPPRANEQFF	TGTGCCAGCAGCCCCCCGCGGGCCAATGAGCAGTTCTTC
TRBV11-3	once	.	TRBJ1-1	CASSRSLGTEAFF	TGTGCCAGCAGCCGGTCCCTGGGGACTGAAGCTTTCTTT
TRBV19	.	.	TRBJ1-5	CASSITGNQPQHF	TGTGCCAGTAGTATTACCGGTAATCAGCCCCAGCATTTT
TRBV9	.	.	TRBJ2-2	CASSVVPPLDGGELFF	TGTGCCAGCAGCGTAGTACCCCCTCTCGACGGCGGGGAGCTGTTTTTT
TRBV6-5	.	.	TRBJ2-1	CASRLLPDHRDEQFF	TGTGCCAGCAGATTACTCCCGGACCACAGGGATGAGCAGTTCTTC
TRBV4-1	.	.	TRBJ1-4	CASSQATRQNNEKLFF	TGCGCCAGCAGCCAAGCTACGAGACAGAATAATGAAAAACTGTTTTTT
TRBV28	.	.	TRBJ2-1	CASSSVGAPQNEQFF	TGTGCCAGCAGTTCCGTCGGGGCCCCCCAAAATGAGCAGTTCTTC
TRBV21-1	.	.	TRBJ1-1	CASSKVAQGAHTEAFF	.
TRBV29-1	.	.	TRBJ2-6	CSAGHYTSGANVLTF	TGCAGCGCGGGACACTATACCTCTGGGGCCAACGTCCTGACTTTC
TRBV18	.	TRBD2	TRBJ2-7	CASSPSLGGSKGYEQYF	TGTGCCAGCTCCCCAAGCCTGGGCGGGAGTAAAGGTTACGAGCAGTACTTC
TRBV7-8	.	.	TRBJ2-1	CASSLWLVLYNEQFF	TGTGCCAGCAGCTTGTGGCTAGTCCTCTACAATGAGCAGTTCTTC